This paragraph covers one T cell receptor (beta chain) sequence. Its antigen is undetermined. Noted treatment: roughly 11-day PBMC culture with coronavirus spike peptide pools or control peptides (ViraFEST assay). Cultures of PBMCs, over 1.5 million per well, were set up with 7.5 to 10 IU/ml IL-2 and around 9.8 ug/ml peptide pools. Sequenced with the Oncomine TCR Beta short-read assay was DNA taken from cultured CD4+ T cells. One entry per CDR3 protein, called by TCRdb with MiXCR from the PCR reads. Of about 14,000 distinct CDR3 sequences detected, around 38% appear once; the ten largest clones hold over 9.5%. The CDR3 has 15 residues. Germline CDR1 SGHTA, CDR2 FQGNSA. Losses at the gene ends were 5 bases for V and 3 bases for J; bases not matched to a gene: 7. The data derive from a study of vaccination and CD4 T cells after COVID-19.

The sequence was obtained from a human donor who had recovered from COVID-19. What was sequenced was CD4+ T cells from blood, cultured in vitro. The chain recombines TRBV7-2 with TRBJ2-3, with 8 bases identical to TRBD2. The CDR3 region is CASSTASGRTDTQYF. In DNA form, the CDR3 reads TGTGCCAGCAGCACAGCTAGCGGGCGGACAGATACGCAGTATTTT.